This T cell receptor beta chain originates from a study of shared clonotypes between healthy human individuals (dated by TCRdb to the early 2020s). Some background on the complete study: The cohort comprised two women and three men aged 18 to 49 years. Blood TCR repertoires of a handful of healthy adults were deeply sequenced to estimate repertoire size and the extent of clonotype sharing between individuals. Different laboratories and diverse techniques were used to prepare libraries and sequence TCR repertoires, to increase sequencing depth and limit assay-specific biases. Each donor's leukapheresis produced roughly between roughly 0.85 and 9.5 billion PBMCs.

Comments on this clone: Its antigen is still unknown. Per-nucleotide qualities are absent, and no much larger clonotype sits a single base away.

Overall study outcomes, separate from this receptor: Sampling was restricted to blood, and TCR repertoires in tissue are likely to differ from TCR repertoires in blood. Because the study included a small number of donors, the genetic and exposure-history diversity represented was limited. Pairwise subsampling led to the expectation that sequencing depth would affect the degree of clonotype sharing among donors.

Using the deep immunoSEQ assay, TCR CDR3 regions were amplified from genomic DNA by multiplex PCR. Extracted genomic DNA from each cell subset was distributed evenly across all wells of several immunoSEQ 96-well plates, and each plate was treated as a replicate. For unsorted PBMC, roughly 270 ng genomic DNA, equal to about 29,000 T cell genomes, was loaded into each replicate PCR. Ten immunoSEQ deep assay plates were used to sequence the unsorted PBMC genomic DNA. Purified libraries were quantified with a Qubit 3.0 fluorometer, sized on a Bioanalyzer 2100, and re-quantified with the KAPA Library Quantification kit. Every immunoSEQ 96-well plate was sequenced on a separate single-read 150-cycle Illumina NextSeq 550 flow cell. As for how the authors treated the data: Because only junctional sequences without quality scores were contained in the immunoSEQ output, filtering matching that applied to full-length reads could not be performed. Sequences were annotated with PyIR, a Python wrapper for IgBLAST v1.9, and V/J genes and CDR3 were assigned using IMGT germline references. Any read was removed if the V/J assignment was weak (E-value above 1e-6), the CDR3 was missing, or the read contained stop codons, out-of-frame junctions, or ambiguous translated residues. V3J clonotypes were defined by identical inferred V gene, J gene, and CDR3 amino acid sequence. Percentage overlap between repertoires was calculated by dividing the number of shared unique clonotypes by the size of the smaller repertoire. RTK rarefaction, the Chao1 estimator, and Recon v2.1 estimates of unobserved clonotypes were used to assess repertoire richness. TCRdb retrieved this table from immuneACCESS and kept in-frame rearrangements only. Not all clones are present; in checked studies, unresolved V genes account for under half, and no reason is known for the remainder. That table furnishes V, J and clone size, whereas the DNA furnished D and trimming. The table for this sample lists fewer than 600,000 clones; over 60% of them were counted only once. The biggest ten clones account for about 12% of the sample.

Healthy HIV-negative adults with no recently reported acute infections or vaccinations were included as donors. All donors were Caucasian adults living in Nashville, Tennessee, USA. For unsorted samples, roughly 90 million PBMCs were counted, and genomic DNA was extracted using the QIAamp DNA Blood Mini kit. After blood collection by leukapheresis, PBMCs were isolated using Ficoll-Histopaque density gradient centrifugation and then cryopreserved in the vapor phase of liquid nitrogen. A distance of 24 bases separates the germline ends of V and J, which lose 1 base and 2 bases respectively. CDR1 and CDR2 are drawn from the germline V gene (reference sequence): SEHNR, FQNEAQ. There are 19 amino acids in the CDR3, from cysteine to phenylalanine inclusive. Only the CDR3 portion is preserved as DNA: 57 bases, with reading frame beginning at the first base.

The TCR was taken from a woman in her thirties or forties in good health. Some clones in this sample may be carry-over from other donors' samples. The rearranged chain carries TRBV7-9 and TRBJ2-7; TRBD2 is possibly the D segment (5 matching bases). Sequencing was done on a sample of PBMCs. The nucleotides read TGTGCCAGCAGCTTAGGGGGTAGGCGGGCGAGCGGAGCCGCCTACGAGCAGTACTTC. It codes for CASSLGGRRASGAAYEQYF.